This T cell receptor beta chain was identified in a study of response to subunit inactivated influenza vaccine. This clonotype occurred a few times. What it recognizes is unknown. TCRdb reprocessed the RT-PCR reads via MiXCR and lists one record per CDR3 protein. The sample shows over 750,000 distinct CDR3 sequences, around 21% of them seen only once. General study points: The authors suggested that few new T cells are recruited per seasonal influenza vaccination.

This clonotype was obtained from a man aged 45-65 years who received an inactivated influenza vaccine. This sample comprised PBMCs from blood, obtained roughly 5 days after vaccination.

The CDR3 here is CASSSQQGRTAEAFF. The CDR3 nucleotides are TGTGCCAGCAGTTCCCAACAGGGGCGGACGGCTGAAGCTTTCTTT. The J gene is TRBJ1-1, the V gene TRBV7-4; TRBD1 matches at 7 bases. This CDR3 is 15 amino acids long. V gave up 6 bases and J gave up 6 bases; unmatched junction bases: 13. CDR1 SGHVT and CDR2 SQSDAQ come from the germline V gene.